This entry concerns a single T cell receptor (beta chain). It has no known antigen specificity. No much larger clone is present one base from it, and per-base qualities are unavailable. The sample comes from a study of blood T cell repertoires in COVID-19 (TCRdb year 2020). Regarding the research as a whole: The collaborator samples originated in the United States, Italy and Spain and spanned the acute and convalescent phases of COVID-19. The prospective study material was composed of cDNA or gDNA derived from T cells, B-cell-depleted T cells, or PBMCs. Deeply sampled blood TCRbeta repertoires from subjects exposed to, actively infected with, or recovered from COVID-19 were included in the dataset. The repertoires were released in a freely available public database meant as a resource for research on the immune response to SARS-CoV-2. Samples came from the ongoing ImmuneRACE study (first 160 participants) plus 1,254 subjects from 6 global collaborators. The sample metadata nearly always contained a de-identified subject ID, COVID-19 status, age in years and sex. Where available, HLA class I and class II types were obtained from metadata supplied by the sample provider rather than from assay-based typing.

A distance of 28 bases separates the germline ends of V and J, which lose 9 bases and 5 bases respectively. Its CDR3 holds 17 amino acids, cysteine through phenylalanine. The retained sequence is limited to the CDR3, 51 bases, with the frame set at the first base. Based on the germline V gene, the CDR1 and CDR2 sequences are SNHLY and FYNNEI. Each collaborating institution followed its own protocols to collect whole blood in K2EDTA tubes. For TCRbeta analysis, collaborators shipped samples as frozen whole blood, isolated PBMCs, or DNA extracted from either of those sample types. The immunoSEQ Assay, a bias-controlled multiplex PCR, was used to amplify TCRbeta CDR3 regions from genomic DNA. The authors' analysis ran thus. Within the assay, amplification of reference gene primers was used to estimate how many nucleated cells each sample contained. Sequence reads were collapsed and filtered to measure the absolute abundance of every unique TCRbeta CDR3 rearrangement. For each sample, productive Simpson clonality was calculated by taking the square root of Simpson's diversity index across productive rearrangements. TCRdb carries this immuneACCESS record with in-frame sequences only. Its versions omit some clonotypes, under half of them owing to an unresolved V gene in the studies checked, with the rest unexplained. V and J calls plus clone size are reproduced from that table; the DNA served to infer D and trimming. This sample lists about 39,000 clones; 75% to 80% were detected once. Together, the top ten hold roughly 7.9% of the sample.

What the study reported, not specific to this receptor: How much clinical and demographic metadata was included differed by source and by participant, and the metadata was provided uncurated.

The rearranged segments are TRBV2 and TRBJ2-5, with no reliable assignment of the D segment. What was sequenced was peripheral blood. This TCR came from a man in his 70s with active or convalescent COVID-19. At the DNA level, the sequence is TGTGCCAGTCGCCCCCCCGCTAGTCCTCGCTCCTGGGAGACCCAGTACTTC. Translation gives CASRPPASPRSWETQYF.